These 28 T cell receptor beta chains came from one sample sequenced in a study of spatial heterogeneity in lung cancer. A single record per CDR3 protein comes from TCRdb applying MiXCR to the 5' RACE reads. The sample holds tens of thousands of distinct CDR3 sequences, over 10% seen once. The time point here: sample taken at primary tumor resection. Tumor, nontumor lung or frozen PBMC supplied whole RNA that was sequenced unsorted. The sample consisted of PBMCs, taken at surgery. These receptors originate from a male donor with early-stage non-small cell lung cancer.

In its sample, this clonotype was seen a few times. V is TRBV5-4 and J is TRBJ1-2; 7 nucleotides match TRBD1. Germline CDR1 and CDR2: SGHNT and YYREEE (reference sequence). Germline trimming cut 4 bases from V and 1 base from J; bases unmatched to any gene: 19. This CDR3 region has 19 residues. CDR3 nucleotides: TGTGCCAGCAGCCCCATGGCAGGGGGTGCTTTCTCCCGTAACTATGGCTACACCTTC. Translation: CASSPMAGGAFSRNYGYTF. The full variable domain, completed using reference TRBV5-4 and TRBJ1-2, is ETGVTQSPTHLIKTRGQQVTLRCSSQSGHNTVSWYQQALGQGPQFIFQYYREEENGRGNFPPRFSGLQFPNYSSELNVNALELDDSALYLCASSPMAGGAFSRNYGYTFGSGTRLTVV.

This chain connects TRBV11-2 to TRBJ2-5, with 7 bases identical to TRBD1. V shed 6 bases and J 5 bases; nucleotides not matched to a gene: 3. CDR1 is SGHAT, CDR2 FQNNGV, per germline. The CDR3 has 12 amino acids. The CDR3 region has the DNA TGTGCCAGCAGTCGGGACAGCGAGACCCAGTACTTC. Translated, it gives CASSRDSETQYF.

This clonotype came up many times. The CDR3 coding sequence is TGTGCCAGCAGCTGGGTGGTCTCGAACACTGAAGCTTTCTTT. This sequence encodes CASSWVVSNTEAFF. This chain uses TRBV7-9 with TRBJ1-1, with D unclear. The CDR3 runs to 14 residues. CDR1 is SEHNR, CDR2 FQNEAQ, per germline (reference sequence). Trimming removed 4 bases from V and 1 base from J, with 10 bases in between. Using reference TRBV7-9 and TRBJ1-1 for the parts outside the CDR3, the full variable domain is DTGVSQNPRHKITKRGQNVTFRCDPISEHNRLYWYRQTLGQGPEFLTYFQNEAQLEKSRLLSDRFSAERPKGSFSTLEIQRTEQGDSAMYLCASSWVVSNTEAFFGQGTRLTVV.

The chain employs TRBV7-9 and TRBJ2-5; D gene ambiguous. V lost 3 bases, J lost 2 bases, and 7 bases lay in between. CDR3 size: 13 residues. The germline V gene has CDR1 SEHNR and CDR2 FQNEAQ (reference sequence). The CDR3 DNA sequence: TGTGCCAGCAGCTTTGGGGTACAAGAGACCCAGTACTTC. This gives the protein CASSFGVQETQYF.

This clonotype was counted only a few times. This chain uses TRBV7-3 with TRBJ2-2; D gene ambiguous. V lost 5 bases and J lost 4, with 14 bases in between. Germline CDR1 reads SGHTA; CDR2 reads FQGTGA. The CDR3 consists of 15 residues. CDR3 in DNA: TGTGCCAGCAGCCCCGGGTTGAGATCCACCGGGGAGCTGTTTTTT. It codes for CASSPGLRSTGELFF.

This clonotype was recorded a few times. This sequence joins TRBV29-1 and TRBJ1-1; 9 bases map to TRBD1. V shed 5 bases and J 5 bases; nucleotides not matched to a gene: 9. The germline V gene has CDR1 SQVTM and CDR2 ANQGSEA. The CDR3 length is 14 residues. CDR3 loop: CSVFLTGGRTEAFF. The CDR3 DNA reads TGCAGCGTTTTTCTGACAGGGGGTCGGACTGAAGCTTTCTTT.

CDR3 DNA sequence: TGTGCCAGCAGTTGGGACACCTATAGCAATCAGCCCCAGCATTTT. It specifies CASSWDTYSNQPQHF. The J gene is TRBJ1-5, the V gene TRBV5-5; perhaps TRBD1 as D (6 bases). The germline V gene has CDR1 SGHKS and CDR2 YYEKEE (reference sequence). The ends were cut back, 5 bases at V and 0 bases at J, with 12 bases in the middle. This CDR3 spans 15 amino acids.

The chain links TRBV19 to TRBJ2-1, with 7 bases aligning to TRBD1. The V and J ends lost 5 bases and 2 bases, in that order; junction bases with no gene match: 9. CDR1 and CDR2 from the germline V gene are LNHDA and SQIVND (reference sequence). The CDR3 length is 16 residues. The CDR3 reads CASSSRQGPPYNEQFF. CDR3 coding DNA: TGTGCCAGTAGTTCTCGACAGGGACCTCCCTACAATGAGCAGTTCTTC.

This sequence joins TRBV6-5 and TRBJ2-3; D possibly matches TRBD1 or TRBD2 (5 bases each). Germline lookup yields CDR1 MNHEY and CDR2 SVGAGI. The CDR3 is made up of 14 amino acids. Trimming removed 6 bases from V and 4 bases from J, with 14 bases in between. CDR3 nucleotide sequence: TGTGCCAGCAGAAACGGAGTGGGGGCAGATACGCAGTATTTT. Translating it yields CASRNGVGADTQYF.

The chain combines TRBV30 with TRBJ2-3, with a possible D match to TRBD2 (6 bases). Trimming removed 5 bases at V and 7 bases at J, with 10 bases between. There are 11 residues in the CDR3. Germline V gives CDR1 GTSNPN, CDR2 SVGIG (reference sequence). CDR3 loop: CAWGRGYTQYF. Written as DNA, the CDR3 is TGTGCCTGGGGCCGGGGGTATACGCAGTATTTT.

Concerning this clonotype itself: It may be a read error: a sequence one base away is much more abundant. The chain joins TRBV20-1 to TRBJ1-2; no clear D gene. The CDR3 has 11 amino acids. Germline V gene data show CDR1 as DFQATT and CDR2 as SNEGSKA (reference sequence). V gave up 0 bases and J gave up 10 bases, with 9 bases separating them. For the CDR3, the DNA is TGCAGTGCTAGAGATAACTTTACCTACACCTTC. It specifies CSARDNFTYTF.

The sample holds many counts of this clonotype. This chain connects TRBV3-1 to TRBJ1-1; D unresolved. The length of the CDR3 is 12 residues. Germline loops: CDR1 LGHDT, CDR2 YNNKEL (reference sequence). The ends were cut back, 3 bases at V and 1 base at J, with 3 bases in the middle. The DNA for the CDR3 is TGTGCCAGCAGCCAGCGGAACACTGAAGCTTTCTTT. This sequence encodes CASSQRNTEAFF. Supplemented by reference TRBV3-1 and TRBJ1-1, the full variable domain reads DTAVSQTPKYLVTQMGNDKSIKCEQNLGHDTMYWYKQDSKKFLKIMFSYNNKELIINETVPNRFSPKSPDKAHLNLHINSLELGDSAVYFCASSQRNTEAFFGQGTRLTVV.

The chain uses TRBV2 and TRBJ2-4; D is unclear. V was clipped by 7 bases and J by 0 bases, with 7 bases between them. This CDR3 contains 13 residues. The germline CDR1 and CDR2 sequences are SNHLY and FYNNEI. CDR3 loop: CASTGLAKNIQYF. The CDR3 bases are TGTGCCAGCACTGGGTTAGCCAAAAACATTCAGTACTTC.

This clonotype turned up a few times. The gene calls are TRBV20-1 and TRBJ1-2; weak D call: TRBD1 (6 bases). The CDR3 totals 13 residues. Germline lookup yields CDR1 DFQATT and CDR2 SNEGSKA (reference sequence). The ends were cut back, 0 bases at V and 4 bases at J, with 9 bases in the middle. The CDR3 DNA is TGCAGTGCTAGAGAGGCAGGGGCCTATGGCTACACCTTC. The encoded protein is CSAREAGAYGYTF.

This clonotype has a handful of counts. The chain has TRBV12-3 or TRBV12-4 and TRBJ1-1; possibly TRBD1 for D (6 bases). The V gene lost 7 bases and the J gene lost 1 base, with 13 bases spanning the gap. The CDR3 contains 14 residues. CDR3 amino acids: CASTLRQENTEAFF. The CDR3 DNA follows: TGTGCCAGCACCCTTCGACAGGAGAACACTGAAGCTTTCTTT.

The table lists this clonotype with a few counts. This chain uses TRBV3-1 with TRBJ2-5; TRBD1 or TRBD2 may be the D gene (5 bases each). The CDR3 is 15 amino acids. Germline V gene sequence: CDR1 LGHDT, CDR2 YNNKEL (reference sequence). V lost 3 bases, J lost 6 bases, and 17 bases lay in between. The CDR3 DNA sequence: TGTGCCAGCAGCCAGCTTCCGGGACCCCGGCAGACCCAGTACTTC. It is translated as CASSQLPGPRQTQYF.

This clonotype was observed at least ten times. The J gene is TRBJ1-6, the V gene TRBV20-1; D uncertain. The CDR3 totals 13 residues. Trimming took off 1 base at V and 4 bases at J, with 5 bases between the two ends. Germline lookup yields CDR1 DFQATT and CDR2 SNEGSKA (reference sequence). This chain's CDR3 is CSARGRYNSPLHF. Written as DNA, the CDR3 is TGCAGTGCTAGAGGGAGATATAATTCACCCCTCCACTTT.

This clonotype came up a few times. The chain is built from TRBV24-1 and TRBJ2-5, with D perhaps matching TRBD1 (6 bases). The CDR3 contains 14 residues. Germline V gene lookup returns CDR1 KGHDR and CDR2 SFDVKD. V gave up 3 bases and J gave up 2 bases, with 9 bases separating them. CDR3 protein: CATSDPGVQETQYF. The CDR3 DNA reads TGTGCCACCAGTGATCCAGGGGTTCAAGAGACCCAGTACTTC.

This clonotype has just a few counts. The chain combines TRBV11-2 with TRBJ1-6; TRBD1 might be the D (5 bases). CDR3 length: 15 residues. With 1 base removed from V and 7 bases from J, the gap between germline ends came to 11 bases. Germline lookup yields CDR1 SGHAT and CDR2 FQNNGV. For the CDR3, the DNA is TGTGCCAGCAGCTTAGCCCCAGGGCAAAATTCACCCCTCCACTTT. Its translation is CASSLAPGQNSPLHF. Using reference TRBV11-2 and TRBJ1-6 for the parts outside the CDR3, the full variable domain is EAGVAQSPRYKIIEKRQSVAFWCNPISGHATLYWYQQILGQGPKLLIQFQNNGVVDDSQLPKDRFSAERLKGVDSTLKIQPAKLEDSAVYLCASSLAPGQNSPLHFGNGTRLTVT.

The chain employs TRBV29-1 and TRBJ2-2; D is undetermined. The CDR3 spans 11 residues. The germline V gene has CDR1 SQVTM and CDR2 ANQGSEA. V was pared by 3 bases and J by 7 bases, with 6 bases between. The CDR3 loop reads CSVEYLGELFF. The CDR3 coding sequence is TGCAGCGTTGAGTATCTCGGGGAGCTGTTTTTT.

This clonotype was seen ten or more times. The chain joins TRBV10-3 to TRBJ2-1; TRBD2 matches 7 bases. Per germline, CDR1 ENHRY and CDR2 SYGVKD. The CDR3 contains 15 residues. Trimming removed 2 bases from V and 2 bases from J; junction bases left unmatched: 3. The CDR3 here is CAISEERETYNEQFF. For the CDR3, the DNA is TGTGCCATCAGTGAGGAGCGGGAAACCTACAATGAGCAGTTCTTC.

This clonotype occurred many times. The chain carries TRBV25-1 and TRBJ2-3; the D is unclear. The CDR3 contains 14 residues. CDR1 and CDR2 from the germline V gene are MGHDK and SYGVNS. V lost 4 bases to trimming and J lost 5 bases, with 13 bases between them. The CDR3 DNA is TGTGCCAGCAGTGGCTCCGCCGCAAAAGATACGCAGTATTTT. Amino acid sequence: CASSGSAAKDTQYF.

This rearrangement joins TRBV7-8 to TRBJ1-1, with D tentatively TRBD1 (5 bases). CDR3 size: 16 residues. Looked up from germline, CDR1 is SGHVS and CDR2 is FQNEAQ. The V end lost 1 base, the J end lost 3 bases, and 15 bases lay between the germline ends. The CDR3 DNA is TGTGCCAGCAGCTTAGTGGAGCCGGGGCTAGACACTGAAGCTTTCTTT. Translating it yields CASSLVEPGLDTEAFF.

This clonotype was seen a handful of times. The V and J genes are TRBV7-9 and TRBJ2-1; D ambiguous. V gave up 5 bases and J gave up 0 bases, with 17 bases separating them. The CDR3 runs to 17 residues. CDR1 and CDR2 (germline): SEHNR, FQNEAQ (reference sequence). The CDR3 loop reads CASSLGSGDFSYNEQFF. As DNA, the CDR3 is TGTGCCAGCAGCCTAGGGTCCGGAGACTTCTCCTACAATGAGCAGTTCTTC.

This sequence joins TRBV2 and TRBJ2-1; 8 bases align to TRBD1. Germline V gene sequence: CDR1 SNHLY, CDR2 FYNNEI. The CDR3 spans 15 residues. V dropped 4 bases and J dropped 7; count of bases not matched to a gene: 9. Here the CDR3 DNA reads TGTGCCAGCAGTGTACAGGGGGTAAGAACTAATGAGCAGTTCTTC. Translation gives CASSVQGVRTNEQFF.

This clonotype has a handful of counts. The rearrangement uses TRBV19 and TRBJ2-7, with D perhaps matching TRBD1 (5 bases). This CDR3 is 14 amino acids long. Trimming left V 1 base short and J 4 bases short, with 11 bases between. Looked up from germline, CDR1 is LNHDA and CDR2 is SQIVND (reference sequence). The CDR3 spells CASSIGLQGYEQYF. The CDR3 region has the DNA TGTGCCAGTAGTATAGGGCTTCAGGGTTACGAGCAGTACTTC. The variable domain in full, completed from reference TRBV19 and TRBJ2-7, reads DGGITQSPKYLFRKEGQNVTLSCEQNLNHDAMYWYRQDPGQGLRLIYYSQIVNDFQKGDIAEGYSVSREKKESFPLTVTSAQKNPTAFYLCASSIGLQGYEQYFGPGTRLTVT.

This chain uses TRBV29-1 with TRBJ2-5; D remains ambiguous. Germline loops: CDR1 SQVTM, CDR2 ANQGSEA. Trimming took off 1 base at V and 1 base at J, with 7 bases between the two ends. This CDR3 region has 13 residues. CDR3 DNA sequence: TGCAGCGTTGAAGCGGGCCTCCAAGAGACCCAGTACTTC. The encoded protein is CSVEAGLQETQYF.

The DNA of the CDR3 is TGTGCCAGCAAAGGGGACAGGCGTTCTCAGTTCTTC. Translation: CASKGDRRSQFF. The chain links TRBV2 to TRBJ2-1, with 8 positions matching TRBD1. J lost 13 bases, V lost 7 bases, and 9 bases had no gene match. CDR1 SNHLY and CDR2 FYNNEI come from the germline V gene. This CDR3 is 12 amino acids long.